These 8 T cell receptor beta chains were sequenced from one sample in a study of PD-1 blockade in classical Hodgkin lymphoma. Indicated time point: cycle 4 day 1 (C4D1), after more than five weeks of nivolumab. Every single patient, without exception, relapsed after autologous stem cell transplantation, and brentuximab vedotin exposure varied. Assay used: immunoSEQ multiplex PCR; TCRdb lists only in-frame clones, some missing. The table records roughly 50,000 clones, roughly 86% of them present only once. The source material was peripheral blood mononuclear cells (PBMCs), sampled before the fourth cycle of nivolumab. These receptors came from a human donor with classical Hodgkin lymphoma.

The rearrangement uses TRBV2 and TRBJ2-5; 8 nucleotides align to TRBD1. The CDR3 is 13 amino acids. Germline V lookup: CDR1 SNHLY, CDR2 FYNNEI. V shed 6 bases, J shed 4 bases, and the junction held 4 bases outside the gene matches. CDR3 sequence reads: CASSSGQGETQYF. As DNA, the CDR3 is TGTGCCAGCAGCTCAGGACAGGGAGAGACCCAGTACTTC.

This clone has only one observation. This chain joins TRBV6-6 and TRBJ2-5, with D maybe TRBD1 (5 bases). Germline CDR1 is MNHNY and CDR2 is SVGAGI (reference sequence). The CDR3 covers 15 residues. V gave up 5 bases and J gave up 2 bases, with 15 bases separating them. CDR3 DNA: TGTGCCAGCAGTGACACAGGTCTGGTTCAAGAGACCCAGTACTTC. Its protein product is CASSDTGLVQETQYF.

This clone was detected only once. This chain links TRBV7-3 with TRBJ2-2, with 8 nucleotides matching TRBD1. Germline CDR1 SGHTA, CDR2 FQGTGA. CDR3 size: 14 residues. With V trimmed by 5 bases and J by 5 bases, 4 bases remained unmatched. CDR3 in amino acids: CASSPTGATGELFF. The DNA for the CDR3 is TGTGCCAGCAGCCCGACAGGGGCAACCGGGGAGCTGTTTTTT.

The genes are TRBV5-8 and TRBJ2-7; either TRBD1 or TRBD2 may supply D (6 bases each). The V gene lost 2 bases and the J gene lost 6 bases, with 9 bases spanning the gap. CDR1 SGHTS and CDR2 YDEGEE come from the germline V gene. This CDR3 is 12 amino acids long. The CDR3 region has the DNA TGTGCCAGCAGCTTTAGGGGGGCCGAGCAGTACTTC. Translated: CASSFRGAEQYF.

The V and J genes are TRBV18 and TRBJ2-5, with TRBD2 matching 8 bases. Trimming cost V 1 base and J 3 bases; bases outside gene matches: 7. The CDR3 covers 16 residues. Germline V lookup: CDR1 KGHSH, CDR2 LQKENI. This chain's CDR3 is CASSPLFTSGKETQYF. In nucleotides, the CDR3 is TGTGCCAGCTCACCACTCTTCACTAGCGGAAAAGAGACCCAGTACTTC.

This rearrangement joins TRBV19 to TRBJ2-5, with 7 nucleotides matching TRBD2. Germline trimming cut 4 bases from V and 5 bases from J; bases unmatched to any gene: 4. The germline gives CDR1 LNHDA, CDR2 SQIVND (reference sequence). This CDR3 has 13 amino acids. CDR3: CASSTGLRETQYF. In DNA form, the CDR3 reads TGTGCCAGTAGTACGGGACTACGGGAGACCCAGTACTTC.

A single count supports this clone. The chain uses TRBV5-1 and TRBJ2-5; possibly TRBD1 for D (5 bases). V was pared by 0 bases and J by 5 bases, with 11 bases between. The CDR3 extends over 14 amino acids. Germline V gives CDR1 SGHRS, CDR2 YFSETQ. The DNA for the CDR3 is TGCGCCAGCAGCTTGGTATCAGGGTTGGAGACCCAGTACTTC. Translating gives CASSLVSGLETQYF. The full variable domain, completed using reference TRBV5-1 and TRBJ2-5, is KAGVTQTPRYLIKTRGQQVTLSCSPISGHRSVSWYQQTPGQGLQFLFEYFSETQRNKGNFPGRFSGRQFSNSRSEMNVSTLELGDSALYLCASSLVSGLETQYFGPGTRLLVL.

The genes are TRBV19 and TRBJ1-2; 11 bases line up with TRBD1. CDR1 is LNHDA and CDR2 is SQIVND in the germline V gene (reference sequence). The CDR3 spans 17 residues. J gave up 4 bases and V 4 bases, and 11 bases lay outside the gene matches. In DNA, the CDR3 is TGTGCCAGTAGTACCCTCGGACAGGGGGCTGGTATCTATGGCTACACCTTC. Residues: CASSTLGQGAGIYGYTF.